There are a few counts of the clone carrying this T cell receptor beta chain. No antigen is known for it. This specimen comes from a study of identical twins. General study results and limits: With beta out-of-frame sequences, excess sharing by twins was weaker.

Each donor (without exception) was a healthy Caucasian. Per germline, CDR1 DFQATT and CDR2 SNEGSKA (reference sequence). Trimming pared 0 bases from V and 0 bases from J, leaving 11 bases between. The CDR3 extends over 15 amino acids. Template switching supplied a universal primer site; unique molecular identifiers were carried on the cDNA. Each CDR3 protein is one row after TCRdb ran MiXCR on the 5' RACE reads. The table shows about 530,000 distinct CDR3 sequences, with around 22% occurring only once. This same sample was also part of a study on yellow fever vaccine responses in identical twins.

The sequencing sample was made of CD4+ T cells sorted from blood. This clonotype was sampled from a woman aged 18-29 years in good health. The V gene is TRBV20-1, the J gene TRBJ1-2; no reliable D call. CDR3 in amino acids: CSARDRVGANYGYTF. The CDR3 DNA reads as TGCAGTGCTAGAGATCGAGTAGGAGCTAACTATGGCTACACCTTC.